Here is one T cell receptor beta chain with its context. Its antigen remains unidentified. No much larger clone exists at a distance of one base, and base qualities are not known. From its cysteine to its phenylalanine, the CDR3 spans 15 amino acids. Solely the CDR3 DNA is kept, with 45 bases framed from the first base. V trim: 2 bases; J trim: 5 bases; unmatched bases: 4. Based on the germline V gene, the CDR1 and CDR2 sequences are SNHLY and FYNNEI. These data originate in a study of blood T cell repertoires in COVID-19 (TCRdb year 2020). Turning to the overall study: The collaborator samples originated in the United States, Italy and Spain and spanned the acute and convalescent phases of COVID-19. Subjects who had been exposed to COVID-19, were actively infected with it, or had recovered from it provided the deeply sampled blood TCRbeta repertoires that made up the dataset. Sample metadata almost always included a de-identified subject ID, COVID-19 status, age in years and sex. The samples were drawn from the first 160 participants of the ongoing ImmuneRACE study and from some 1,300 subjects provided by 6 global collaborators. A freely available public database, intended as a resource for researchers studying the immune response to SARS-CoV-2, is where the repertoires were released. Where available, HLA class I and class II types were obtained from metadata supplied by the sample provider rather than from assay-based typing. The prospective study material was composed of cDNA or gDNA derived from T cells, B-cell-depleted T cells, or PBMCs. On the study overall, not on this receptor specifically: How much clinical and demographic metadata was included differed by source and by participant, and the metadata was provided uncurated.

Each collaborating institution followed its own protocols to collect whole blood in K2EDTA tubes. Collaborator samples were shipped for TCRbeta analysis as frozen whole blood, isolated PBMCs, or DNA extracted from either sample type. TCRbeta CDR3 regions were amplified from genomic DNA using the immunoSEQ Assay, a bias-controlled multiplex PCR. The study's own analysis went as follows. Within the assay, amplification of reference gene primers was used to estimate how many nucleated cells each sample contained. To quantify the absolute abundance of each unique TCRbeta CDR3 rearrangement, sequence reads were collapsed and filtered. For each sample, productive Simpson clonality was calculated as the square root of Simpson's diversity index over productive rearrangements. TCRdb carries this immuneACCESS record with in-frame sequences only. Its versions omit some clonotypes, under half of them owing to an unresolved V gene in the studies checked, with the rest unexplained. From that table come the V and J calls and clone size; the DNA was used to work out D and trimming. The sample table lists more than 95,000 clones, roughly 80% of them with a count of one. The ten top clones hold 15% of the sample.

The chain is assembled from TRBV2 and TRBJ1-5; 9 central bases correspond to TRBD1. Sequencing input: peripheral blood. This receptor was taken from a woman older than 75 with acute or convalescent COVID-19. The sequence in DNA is TGTGCCAGCAGTGAATTTAACAGGGGGCATCAGCCCCAGCATTTT. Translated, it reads CASSEFNRGHQPQHF.